The 20 T cell receptor beta chains listed next were all sequenced from one sample in a study of T-cell memory formation after mild COVID-19 (dated by TCRdb to the early 2020s). Library method: 5' RACE. The sequencer was an Illumina NovaSeq 6000. The public reads were reprocessed in TCRdb via fastp at Q25 and MiXCR, keeping in-frame beta chains. Here each entry gathers all rows of one CDR3 protein and keeps the most common genes and DNA. This sample holds fewer than 350,000 distinct CDR3 sequences; roughly 8.2% were observed only once. The top ten constitute under 25% of the sample. Sequences were obtained from PBMCs or a T cell subset sorted from them (not recorded which). Source of these receptors: a man aged 18 to 30 who had mild COVID-19 (a few samples of this study predate the infection). The sample titles of this study are shuffled in the database, so cell type and time point are left out; the donor was told from shared clones.

The chain recombines TRBV12-3 or TRBV12-4 with TRBJ1-2; 9 bases line up with TRBD1. The V and J ends lost 10 bases and 6 bases, in that order; junction bases with no gene match: 3. This CDR3 region has 11 residues. The CDR3 DNA follows: TGTGCCATGCGGACAGGGGATGGCTACACCTTC. Translation gives CAMRTGDGYTF.

This clonotype was seen once. The chain joins TRBV6-6 to TRBJ2-5; no clear D gene. V gave up 2 bases and J gave up 5 bases, with 12 bases separating them. Germline V gene sequence: CDR1 MNHNY, CDR2 SVGAGI (reference sequence). The CDR3 runs 14 residues. This CDR3 is CASSYLFGSETQYF. CDR3 nucleotide sequence: TGTGCCAGCAGTTACCTCTTCGGCTCGGAGACCCAGTACTTC.

This clonotype occurred a few times. V gene TRBV15 combines with J gene TRBJ1-4, with TRBD1 as a possible D gene (6 bases). The germline gives CDR1 LNHNV, CDR2 YYDKDF (reference sequence). The CDR3 runs to 17 residues. V lost 3 bases, J lost 2 bases, and 16 bases lay in between. In DNA form, the CDR3 reads TGTGCCACCAGCAGGGGGGCAGGGACGAAGACTAATGAAAAACTGTTTTTT. This codes for CATSRGAGTKTNEKLFF.

This clonotype was detected ten times or more. CDR3 sequence reads: CASGRPSTGSYEQYF. CDR3 in DNA: TGTGCTAGTGGTCGACCTTCGACAGGGTCCTACGAGCAGTACTTC. The rearrangement joins TRBV12-5 to TRBJ2-7, with 7 positions matching TRBD1. The CDR3 has 15 amino acids. The germline CDR1 and CDR2 sequences are LGHNT and FRNRAP. Losses at the gene ends were 5 bases for V and 1 base for J; bases not matched to a gene: 8. Full variable domain (remainder filled in from reference TRBV12-5 and TRBJ2-7): DARVTQTPRHKVTEMGQEVTMRCQPILGHNTVFWYRQTMMQGLELLAYFRNRAPLDDSGMPKDRFSAEMPDATLATLKIQPSEPRDSAVYFCASGRPSTGSYEQYFGPGTRLTVT.

J is TRBJ1-2 and V is TRBV29-1; 9 nucleotides agree with TRBD1. Germline lookup yields CDR1 SQVTM and CDR2 ANQGSEA. J lost 1 base, V lost 7 bases, and 7 bases had no gene match. The CDR3 is 14 residues long. CDR3 sequence reads: CSATGGSDNYGYTF. In DNA form, the CDR3 reads TGCAGCGCAACAGGGGGCAGTGATAACTATGGCTACACCTTC.

This clonotype was observed a handful of times. The chain joins TRBV4-3 to TRBJ2-7; 7 nucleotides agree with TRBD1. Germline V gene lookup returns CDR1 LGHNA and CDR2 YSLEER. After removal of 1 base from V and 4 bases from J, the junction contained 10 bases not matched to a gene. The CDR3 has 16 amino acids. The CDR3 DNA follows: TGCGCCAGCAGCCAAGCGAACAGGGGATCTTCGTACGAGCAGTACTTC. It specifies CASSQANRGSSYEQYF.

The V and J genes are TRBV6-2 or TRBV6-3 and TRBJ2-1; 9 nucleotides agree with TRBD1. The J segment lost 6 bases and the V segment lost 2 bases, leaving 5 bases of the junction unmatched. This CDR3 has 15 residues. Per the germline V gene, CDR1 is MNHEY and CDR2 is SVGEGT. The CDR3 nucleotides are TGTGCCAGCAGTTACGGGGACAGGGCTTTCAATGAGCAGTTCTTC. As protein: CASSYGDRAFNEQFF.

V gene TRBV2 combines with J gene TRBJ2-3; D gene uncertain. Trimming removed 5 bases at V and 2 bases at J, with 11 bases between. The V gene's germline CDR1 is SNHLY and CDR2 FYNNEI. The CDR3 consists of 14 residues. CDR3 DNA: TGTGCCAGCAGTTTGAACAGACCCACAGATACGCAGTATTTT. It yields the protein CASSLNRPTDTQYF.

This clonotype was seen ten or more times. The CDR3 bases are TGTGCCTGGAGGTCCGAATTGCATACGCAGTATTTT. Protein: CAWRSELHTQYF. This chain joins TRBV30 and TRBJ2-3; D gene unclear. The CDR3 has 12 residues. With 3 bases removed from V and 7 bases from J, the gap between germline ends came to 11 bases. The germline CDR1 and CDR2 sequences are GTSNPN and SVGIG (reference sequence).

The V and J genes are TRBV6-2 or TRBV6-3 and TRBJ1-2, with D unclear. Looked up from germline, CDR1 is MNHEY and CDR2 is SVGEGT. This CDR3 comprises 13 residues. V dropped 0 bases and J dropped 5 bases, with 7 bases sitting between them. The CDR3 spells CASSYSGLYGYTF. The CDR3 DNA reads as TGTGCCAGCAGTTACTCGGGCTTGTATGGCTACACCTTC.

The sample holds many counts of this clonotype. The chain employs TRBV20-1 and TRBJ2-7, with 11 bases aligning to TRBD2. After removal of 6 bases from V and 5 bases from J, the junction contained 12 bases not matched to a gene. The CDR3 runs to 15 residues. Germline values: CDR1 DFQATT, CDR2 SNEGSKA (reference sequence). CDR3 sequence (DNA): TGCAGTGCCTCCCGCCCGACTAGCGGGACCGACGAGCAGTACTTC. This translates into CSASRPTSGTDEQYF.

This clonotype appeared a single time. This chain links TRBV10-3 with TRBJ1-1; D is possibly TRBD1 (6 bases). V lost 6 bases to trimming and J lost 0 bases, with 14 bases between them. The CDR3 spans 15 residues. Germline CDR1 and CDR2: ENHRY and SYGVKD. The CDR3 coding sequence is TGTGCCATCAGCCAAACGGACAGTTTGAACACTGAAGCTTTCTTT. As protein: CAISQTDSLNTEAFF.

The gene calls are TRBV27 and TRBJ2-1; 9 bases fit TRBD1. The ends lost 0 bases at V and 10 bases at J; junction bases unmatched: 13. The CDR3 spans 17 residues. CDR1 is MNHEY and CDR2 is SMNVEV in the germline V gene (reference sequence). CDR3: CASSLSRGQGGLGEQFF. DNA of the CDR3: TGTGCCAGCAGTTTATCGAGGGGACAGGGAGGGTTAGGGGAGCAGTTCTTC.

This clonotype appeared many times. This sequence joins TRBV7-3 and TRBJ2-3, with a weak D call TRBD1 (6 bases). The length of the CDR3 is 13 residues. V gave up 4 bases and J gave up 1 base, with 6 bases separating them. Germline CDR1 is SGHTA and CDR2 is FQGTGA. The CDR3 spells CASSSGGTDTQYF. DNA for the CDR3: TGTGCCAGCAGCTCAGGGGGCACAGATACGCAGTATTTT.

This chain links TRBV5-1 with TRBJ2-1; D is possibly TRBD1 (5 bases). Germline CDR1 SGHRS, CDR2 YFSETQ. Trimming took 5 bases from V and 6 from J, leaving 18 bases between them. This CDR3 region has 15 residues. CDR3 residues: CASSLRGDSINEQFF. The CDR3 nucleotides are TGCGCCAGCAGTCTTAGGGGCGATTCAATCAATGAGCAGTTCTTC.

This clonotype has a count of ten or more. This chain connects TRBV7-3 to TRBJ1-2, with TRBD1 matching 7 bases. Per germline, CDR1 SGHTA and CDR2 FQGTGA. Unmatched junction bases numbered 11, after V lost 6 bases and J lost 4 bases. The CDR3 totals 15 residues. The CDR3 nucleotides are TGTGCCAGCAGGGACGACAGGGAGACCCTCTATGGCTACACCTTC. Its protein product is CASRDDRETLYGYTF.

This clonotype was counted only a few times. J is TRBJ1-2 and V is TRBV7-9; no definite D call. Germline V CDR1 and CDR2: SEHNR, FQNEAQ (reference sequence). This CDR3 has 12 residues. V gave up 6 bases and J gave up 6 bases, with 11 bases separating them. DNA of the CDR3: TGTGCCAGCAGTCCCGGGTCAGATGGCTACACCTTC. This codes for CASSPGSDGYTF.

This clonotype was seen only a few times. The V call is TRBV9, the J call TRBJ2-3, with D tentatively TRBD2 (6 bases). The CDR3 spans 14 residues. Germline CDR1 reads SGDLS; CDR2 reads YYNGEE. Trimming cost V 3 bases and J 4 bases, with 12 bases left between them. The CDR3, as DNA: TGTGCCAGCAGCGCGGATCGGGACTCAGATACGCAGTATTTT. Encoded protein: CASSADRDSDTQYF.

This clonotype was observed a few times. This rearrangement joins TRBV7-3 to TRBJ2-2, with 7 bases fitting TRBD1. The CDR3 is made up of 15 amino acids. Germline V gene data show CDR1 as SGHTA and CDR2 as FQGTGA. V shed 4 bases, J shed 4 bases, and the junction held 6 bases outside the gene matches. For the CDR3, the DNA is TGTGCCAGCAGCTCCCCTGACAGGGTCACCGGGGAGCTGTTTTTT. The encoded protein is CASSSPDRVTGELFF.

This clonotype was observed many times. V gene TRBV6-2 or TRBV6-3 combines with J gene TRBJ1-1; D remains unclear. Germline-derived CDR1 and CDR2 are MNHEY and SVGEGT. This CDR3 is 12 amino acids long. V lost 8 bases and J lost 1, with 8 bases in between. CDR3 region: CASRRGNTEAFF. For the CDR3, the DNA is TGTGCCAGCCGACGTGGGAACACTGAAGCTTTCTTT.